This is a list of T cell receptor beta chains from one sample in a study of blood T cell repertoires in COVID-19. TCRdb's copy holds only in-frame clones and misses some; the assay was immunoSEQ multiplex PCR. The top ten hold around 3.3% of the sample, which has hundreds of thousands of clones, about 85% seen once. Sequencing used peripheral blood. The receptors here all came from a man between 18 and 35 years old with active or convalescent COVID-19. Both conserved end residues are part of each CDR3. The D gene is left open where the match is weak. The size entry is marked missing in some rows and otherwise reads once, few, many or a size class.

CDR3: CASSEVQGQYGYTF
DNA: TGTGCCAGCAGTGAAGTACAGGGCCAATATGGCTACACCTTC
J: TRBJ1-2
size: .
V: TRBV2
D: .

CDR3: CASSPSGTNTGELFF
DNA: TGTGCCAGCAGTCCTAGCGGGACCAACACCGGGGAGCTGTTTTTT
J: TRBJ2-2
size: .
V: TRBV7-6
D: TRBD2

CDR3: CSASPGTEAFF
DNA: TGCAGTGCTAGTCCCGGCACTGAAGCTTTCTTT
J: TRBJ1-1
size: .
V: TRBV20-1
D: .

CDR3: CASSRTGFLNYGYTF
DNA: TGTGCCAGCAGTCGGACAGGATTTCTTAACTATGGCTACACCTTC
J: TRBJ1-2
size: .
V: TRBV6-5
D: TRBD1

CDR3: CSASVASGSDEQFF
DNA: TGCAGTGCTAGTGTGGCTAGCGGGAGCGATGAGCAGTTCTTC
J: TRBJ2-1
size: .
V: TRBV20-1
D: TRBD2

CDR3: CASSLTGIHEQYF
DNA: TGTGCCAGCAGCTTGACAGGGATCCACGAGCAGTACTTC
J: TRBJ2-7
size: .
V: TRBV13
D: TRBD1

CDR3: CASSSGGYGYTF
DNA: TGTGCCAGCAGTTCAGGGGGCTATGGCTACACCTTC
J: TRBJ1-2
size: .
V: TRBV27
D: TRBD1

CDR3: CASSARDRFDGYTF
DNA: TGTGCCAGCAGCGCCCGGGACAGGTTCGATGGCTACACCTTC
J: TRBJ1-2
size: .
V: TRBV11-2
D: TRBD1

CDR3: CASSHSGTEKNTGELFF
DNA: TGTGCCAGCTCCCACTCCGGGACAGAAAAGAACACCGGGGAGCTGTTTTTT
J: TRBJ2-2
size: once
V: TRBV18
D: TRBD1

CDR3: CASSPGGAAGQPQHF
DNA: TGTGCCAGTAGTCCGGGCGGGGCAGCCGGACAGCCCCAGCATTTT
J: TRBJ1-5
size: .
V: TRBV19
D: .

CDR3: CATSSSGAEQYF
DNA: TGTGCCACCTCCTCTTCGGGAGCCGAGCAGTACTTC
J: TRBJ2-7
size: .
V: TRBV6-6
D: .

CDR3: CASRETGRLEQFF
DNA: TGTGCCAGCAGGGAGACAGGGCGGCTTGAGCAGTTCTTC
J: TRBJ2-1
size: .
V: TRBV6-5
D: TRBD1

CDR3: CASSQSGAEAFF
DNA: TGTGCCAGCAGCCAATCAGGGGCTGAAGCTTTCTTT
J: TRBJ1-1
size: .
V: TRBV7-9
D: .

CDR3: CASRRLAGDPNEQFF
DNA: TGTGCCAGTAGACGACTAGCGGGAGACCCCAATGAGCAGTTCTTC
J: TRBJ2-1
size: .
V: TRBV19
D: TRBD2

CDR3: CASSTLAGAPREQYF
DNA: TGTGCCAGTAGTACATTGGCGGGGGCTCCTAGGGAGCAGTACTTC
J: TRBJ2-7
size: .
V: TRBV19
D: .

CDR3: CATSPEARVPYSNQPQHF
DNA: TGTGCCACCAGCCCCGAGGCCCGGGTTCCTTATAGCAATCAGCCCCAGCATTTT
J: TRBJ1-5
size: .
V: TRBV15
D: .

CDR3: CASSLGVDEQYF
DNA: TGTGCCAGCAGCTTAGGAGTTGACGAGCAGTACTTC
J: TRBJ2-7
size: .
V: TRBV7-9
D: .

CDR3: CAALGGNGYTF
DNA: TGTGCAGCCTTGGGCGGGAATGGCTACACCTTC
J: TRBJ1-2
size: .
V: TRBV12-3/TRBV12-4
D: .

CDR3: CASSVGVLAGVPLYNEQFF
DNA: TGTGCCAGCAGCGTAGGCGTCCTAGCGGGAGTCCCTTTATACAATGAGCAGTTCTTC
J: TRBJ2-1
size: .
V: TRBV9
D: TRBD2

CDR3: CASSPIRQGSYEQYF
DNA: TGTGCCAGCAGCCCAATTCGACAGGGTTCCTACGAGCAGTACTTC
J: TRBJ2-7
size: .
V: TRBV6-5
D: TRBD1

CDR3: CASSFLGGNYNEQFF
DNA: TGTGCCAGCAGCTTCCTGGGGGGGAACTACAATGAGCAGTTCTTC
J: TRBJ2-1
size: .
V: TRBV7-3
D: TRBD2

CDR3: CASSLKPLGNTEAFF
DNA: TGTGCCAGCAGTTTAAAACCCCTAGGAAACACTGAAGCTTTCTTT
J: TRBJ1-1
size: .
V: TRBV27
D: .

CDR3: CAWGRDRGPEKLFF
DNA: TGTGCCTGGGGCAGGGACAGGGGCCCCGAAAAACTGTTTTTT
J: TRBJ1-4
size: .
V: TRBV30
D: TRBD1

CDR3: CASSVAGVDYGYTF
DNA: TGTGCCAGCAGCGTAGCAGGGGTGGACTATGGCTACACCTTC
J: TRBJ1-2
size: .
V: TRBV9
D: .

CDR3: CASSNRGEYNEQFF
DNA: TGTGCCAGCAGTAACCGGGGGGAATACAATGAGCAGTTCTTC
J: TRBJ2-1
size: .
V: TRBV9
D: TRBD2

CDR3: CASSQLWDRNTEAFF
DNA: TGTGCCAGCAGCCAGCTTTGGGACAGGAACACTGAAGCTTTCTTT
J: TRBJ1-1
size: .
V: TRBV3-1/TRBV3-2
D: TRBD1

CDR3: CASSLGTGDNYGYTF
DNA: TGTGCCAGCAGCTTAGGGACAGGGGATAACTATGGCTACACCTTC
J: TRBJ1-2
size: .
V: TRBV7-2
D: TRBD1

CDR3: CASSLVPGNTEAFF
DNA: TGTGCCAGCAGCTTAGTTCCGGGGAACACTGAAGCTTTCTTT
J: TRBJ1-1
size: .
V: TRBV7-2
D: .

CDR3: CASLLRGLAGYTDTQYF
DNA: TGTGCCAGCCTCCTTAGAGGACTAGCGGGGTACACAGATACGCAGTATTTT
J: TRBJ2-3
size: .
V: TRBV2
D: TRBD2

CDR3: CASIRYRDSYNSPLHF
DNA: TGCGCCAGCATCCGGTACCGAGACTCCTATAATTCACCCCTCCACTTT
J: TRBJ1-6
size: .
V: TRBV10-1
D: .

CDR3: CASSDAPSGSGADTQYF
DNA: TGTGCCAGCAGTGACGCCCCTAGCGGGAGTGGTGCAGATACGCAGTATTTT
J: TRBJ2-3
size: few
V: TRBV6-4
D: TRBD2

CDR3: CASSIDPLAGGPNGELFF
DNA: TGTGCCAGTAGTATAGATCCCCTAGCGGGAGGGCCCAACGGGGAGCTGTTTTTT
J: TRBJ2-2
size: .
V: TRBV19
D: TRBD2

CDR3: CSASPSSGSPPEQYF
DNA: TGCAGTGCTAGTCCGTCTAGCGGGAGCCCACCCGAGCAGTACTTC
J: TRBJ2-7
size: .
V: TRBV20-1
D: TRBD2

CDR3: CASSVDNNSPLHF
DNA: TGTGCCAGCAGCGTTGACAACAATTCACCCCTCCACTTT
J: TRBJ1-6
size: .
V: TRBV9
D: .

CDR3: CASSFGQGWTGELFF
DNA: TGTGCCAGCAGTTTTGGCCAGGGTTGGACCGGGGAGCTGTTTTTT
J: TRBJ2-2
size: once
V: TRBV27
D: .

CDR3: CASSYGGQGLYEQFF
DNA: TGTGCTAGCAGCTATGGTGGACAGGGGCTATATGAGCAGTTCTTC
J: TRBJ2-1
size: .
V: TRBV7-7
D: TRBD1

CDR3: CASSQGLWNGYTF
DNA: TGCGCCAGCAGCCAAGGACTATGGAATGGCTACACCTTC
J: TRBJ1-2
size: .
V: TRBV4-1
D: .

CDR3: CASAQTPNRGDYNSPLHF
DNA: TGTGCCAGCGCCCAAACCCCAAACAGGGGGGATTATAATTCACCCCTCCACTTT
J: TRBJ1-6
size: .
V: TRBV7-8
D: TRBD1

CDR3: CASSIERMETQYF
DNA: TGTGCCAGTAGTATAGAGCGGATGGAGACCCAGTACTTC
J: TRBJ2-5
size: .
V: TRBV19
D: .

CDR3: CASSTQYFYGYTF
DNA: TGTGCCAGCAGTACACAGTACTTCTATGGCTACACCTTC
J: TRBJ1-2
size: .
V: TRBV25-1
D: .